This record covers a single TCR beta chain. As yet, its antigen is unknown. The record originates from a study of blood T cells in healthy people across ages. Study-wide results and limits: Diversity of TCR beta per million T cells declined in a roughly linear way with age.

The authors ran a second PCR of 7 to 11 cycles using a sample-barcoded 5' primer and a J-beta primer mix. TCRdb used MiXCR to reprocess the 5' RACE reads, holding one entry per CDR3 protein. Among about 800,000 distinct CDR3 sequences listed, around 25% were seen once. CDR1 LGHDT and CDR2 YNNKEL come from the germline V gene (reference sequence). CDR3 length: 18 amino acids. V lost 2 bases to trimming and J lost 7 bases, with 26 bases between them. This same sample was also taken into another study, of T cells of mothers and their children. That source adds: Related mother and child pairs showed slightly greater overlap (not significant) than unrelated pairs did.

What was sequenced was blood. This rearrangement joins TRBV3-1 to TRBJ2-5; possible D gene TRBD2, 6 bases. This TCR came from a boy between 10 and 17 years old in good health. CDR3 DNA sequence: TGTGCCAGCAGCCAATCAGTCCCGGGCCAGGGACTGCCCGGGACCCAGTACTTC. Translating gives CASSQSVPGQGLPGTQYF.